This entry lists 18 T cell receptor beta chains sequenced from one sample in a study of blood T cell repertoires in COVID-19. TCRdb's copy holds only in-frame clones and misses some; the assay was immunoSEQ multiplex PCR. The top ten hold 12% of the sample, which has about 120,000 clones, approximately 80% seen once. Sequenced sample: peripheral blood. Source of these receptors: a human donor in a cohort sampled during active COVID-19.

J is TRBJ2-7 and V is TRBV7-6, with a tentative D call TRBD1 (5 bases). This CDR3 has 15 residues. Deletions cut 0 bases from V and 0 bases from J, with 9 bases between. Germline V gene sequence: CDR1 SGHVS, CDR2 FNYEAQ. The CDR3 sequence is CASSLASQGSYEQYF. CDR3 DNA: TGTGCCAGCAGCTTAGCCTCTCAGGGCTCCTACGAGCAGTACTTC.

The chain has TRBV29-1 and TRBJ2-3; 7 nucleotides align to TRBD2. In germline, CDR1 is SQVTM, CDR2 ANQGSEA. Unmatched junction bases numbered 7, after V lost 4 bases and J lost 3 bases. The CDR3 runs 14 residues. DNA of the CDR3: TGCAGCGTTGTTCGGACTAGACAAACAGATACGCAGTATTTT. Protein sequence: CSVVRTRQTDTQYF.

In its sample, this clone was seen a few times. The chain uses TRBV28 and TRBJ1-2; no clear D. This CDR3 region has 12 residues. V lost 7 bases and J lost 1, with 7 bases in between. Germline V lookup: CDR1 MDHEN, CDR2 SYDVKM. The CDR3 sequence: CASTRGNYGYTF. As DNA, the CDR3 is TGTGCCAGCACCCGAGGTAACTATGGCTACACCTTC.

Written as DNA, the CDR3 is TGTGCCAGCAGCCTCGGGGGAGATCTTTCACCCCTCCACTTT. This translates into CASSLGGDLSPLHF. The V gene is TRBV16, the J gene TRBJ1-6; TRBD1 might be the D (5 bases). The CDR3 has 14 residues. Germline loops: CDR1 KGHSY, CDR2 FQNENV. Between the trimmed V and J ends, which lost 4 bases and 9 bases, there was a span of 13 bases.

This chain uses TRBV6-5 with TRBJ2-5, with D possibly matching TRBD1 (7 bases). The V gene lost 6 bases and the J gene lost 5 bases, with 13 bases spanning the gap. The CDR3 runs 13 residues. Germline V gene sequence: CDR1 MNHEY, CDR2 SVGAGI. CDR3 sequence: CASSVPGGETQYF. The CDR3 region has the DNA TGTGCCAGCAGCGTTCCAGGGGGGGAGACCCAGTACTTC.

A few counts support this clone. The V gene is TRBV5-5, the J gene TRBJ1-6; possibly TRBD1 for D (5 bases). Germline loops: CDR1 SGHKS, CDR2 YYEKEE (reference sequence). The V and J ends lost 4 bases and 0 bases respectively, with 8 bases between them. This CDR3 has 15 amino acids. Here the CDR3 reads CASSPTASYNSPLHF. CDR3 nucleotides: TGTGCCAGCAGCCCGACAGCCTCCTATAATTCACCCCTCCACTTT.

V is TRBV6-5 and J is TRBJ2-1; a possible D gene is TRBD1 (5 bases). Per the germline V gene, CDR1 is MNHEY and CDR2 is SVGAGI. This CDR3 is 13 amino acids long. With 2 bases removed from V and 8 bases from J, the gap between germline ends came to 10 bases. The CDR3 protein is CASSYARVDEQFF. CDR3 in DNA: TGTGCCAGCAGTTACGCCAGGGTCGATGAGCAGTTCTTC.

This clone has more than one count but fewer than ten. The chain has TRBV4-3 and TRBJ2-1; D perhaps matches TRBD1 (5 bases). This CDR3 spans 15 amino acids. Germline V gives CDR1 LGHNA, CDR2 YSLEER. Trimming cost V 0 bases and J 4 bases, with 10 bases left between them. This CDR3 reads CASSQDLPGYNEQFF. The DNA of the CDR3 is TGCGCCAGCAGCCAAGATCTCCCAGGGTACAATGAGCAGTTCTTC.

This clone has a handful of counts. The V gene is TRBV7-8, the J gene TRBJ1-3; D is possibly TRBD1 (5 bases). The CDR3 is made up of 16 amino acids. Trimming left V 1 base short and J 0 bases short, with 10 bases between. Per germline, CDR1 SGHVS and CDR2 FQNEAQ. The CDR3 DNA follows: TGTGCCAGCAGCTTAGAGCGGGACCACTCTGGAAACACCATATATTTT. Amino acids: CASSLERDHSGNTIYF.

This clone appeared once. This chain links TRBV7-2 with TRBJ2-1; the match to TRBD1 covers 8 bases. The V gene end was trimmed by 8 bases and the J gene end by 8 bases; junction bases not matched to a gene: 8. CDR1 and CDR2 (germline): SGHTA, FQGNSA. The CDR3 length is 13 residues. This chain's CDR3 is CASRRTGSDEQFF. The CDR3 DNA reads TGTGCCAGCCGAAGGACAGGGTCCGATGAGCAGTTCTTC.

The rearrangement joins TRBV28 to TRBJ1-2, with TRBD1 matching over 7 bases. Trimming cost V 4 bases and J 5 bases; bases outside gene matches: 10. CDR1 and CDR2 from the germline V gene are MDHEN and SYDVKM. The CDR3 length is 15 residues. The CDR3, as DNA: TGTGCCAGCAGTTCCCCGGACAGGTCTTTATATGGCTACACCTTC. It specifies CASSSPDRSLYGYTF.

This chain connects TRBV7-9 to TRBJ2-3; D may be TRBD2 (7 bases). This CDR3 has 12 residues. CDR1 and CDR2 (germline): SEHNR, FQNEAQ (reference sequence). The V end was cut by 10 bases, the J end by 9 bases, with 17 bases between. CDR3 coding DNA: TGTGCCAACTCGGGGAGGGGGATGACGCAGTATTTT. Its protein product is CANSGRGMTQYF.

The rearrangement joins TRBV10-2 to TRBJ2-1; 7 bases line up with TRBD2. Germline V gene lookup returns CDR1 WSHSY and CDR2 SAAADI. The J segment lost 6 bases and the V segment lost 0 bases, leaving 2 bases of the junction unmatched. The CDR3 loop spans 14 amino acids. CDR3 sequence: CASSESRLANEQFF. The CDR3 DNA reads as TGCGCCAGCAGTGAGTCCAGACTAGCCAATGAGCAGTTCTTC.

CDR3 amino acids: CASSFGQGGYNEQFF. The CDR3 nucleotides are TGTGCCAGCAGCTTCGGACAGGGGGGTTACAATGAGCAGTTCTTC. The rearrangement links TRBV5-5 to TRBJ2-1; 10 bases are a match to TRBD1. Per germline, CDR1 SGHKS and CDR2 YYEKEE (reference sequence). The CDR3 sequence is 15 residues long. V dropped 2 bases and J dropped 4; count of bases not matched to a gene: 3.

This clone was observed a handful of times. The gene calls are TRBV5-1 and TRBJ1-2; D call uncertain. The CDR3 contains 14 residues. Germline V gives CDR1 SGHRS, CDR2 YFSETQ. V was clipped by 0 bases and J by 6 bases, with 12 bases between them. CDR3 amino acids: CASSLAQDSNGYTF. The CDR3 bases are TGCGCCAGCAGCTTGGCGCAGGACTCGAATGGCTACACCTTC.

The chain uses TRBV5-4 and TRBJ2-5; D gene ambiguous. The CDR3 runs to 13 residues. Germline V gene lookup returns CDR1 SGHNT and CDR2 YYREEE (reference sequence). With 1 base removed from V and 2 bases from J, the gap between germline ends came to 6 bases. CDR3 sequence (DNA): TGTGCCAGCAGCTTGCCAGTTCAAGAGACCCAGTACTTC. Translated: CASSLPVQETQYF.

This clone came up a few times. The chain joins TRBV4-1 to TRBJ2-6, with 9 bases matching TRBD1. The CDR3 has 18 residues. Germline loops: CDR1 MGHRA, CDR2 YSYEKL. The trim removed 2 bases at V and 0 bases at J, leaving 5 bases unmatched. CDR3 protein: CASSQTGGVGSGANVLTF. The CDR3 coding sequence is TGCGCCAGCAGCCAAACAGGGGGCGTTGGCTCTGGGGCCAACGTCCTGACTTTC.

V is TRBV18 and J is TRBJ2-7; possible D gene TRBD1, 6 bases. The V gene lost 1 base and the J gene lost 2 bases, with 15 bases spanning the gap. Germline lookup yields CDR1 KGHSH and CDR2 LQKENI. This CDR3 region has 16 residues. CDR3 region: CASSPLRQGSPYEQYF. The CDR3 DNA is TGTGCCAGCTCACCACTTAGGCAGGGGTCCCCCTACGAGCAGTACTTC.